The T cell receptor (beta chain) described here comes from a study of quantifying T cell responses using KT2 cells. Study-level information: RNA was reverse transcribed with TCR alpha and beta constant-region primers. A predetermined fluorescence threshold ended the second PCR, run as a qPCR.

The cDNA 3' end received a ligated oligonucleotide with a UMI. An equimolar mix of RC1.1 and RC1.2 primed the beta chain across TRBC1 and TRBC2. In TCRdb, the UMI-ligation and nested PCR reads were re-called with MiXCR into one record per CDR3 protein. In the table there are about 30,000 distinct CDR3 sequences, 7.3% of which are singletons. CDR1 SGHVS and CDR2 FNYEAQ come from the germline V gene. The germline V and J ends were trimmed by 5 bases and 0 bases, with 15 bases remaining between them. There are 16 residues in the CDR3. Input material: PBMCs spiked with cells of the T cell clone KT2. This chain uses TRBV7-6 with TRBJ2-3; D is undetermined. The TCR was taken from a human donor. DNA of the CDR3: TGTGCCAGCAGCCCGGGCGCCGCCTCAAGCACAGATACGCAGTATTTT. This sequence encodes CASSPGAASSTDTQYF.